This entry lists 30 T cell receptor beta chains sequenced from one sample in a study of tumor and adjacent non-tumor tissue in lung cancer. Three rounds of nested PCR, following a modified ARM-PCR protocol, produced the TCRbeta library. TCRdb re-derived calls from the multiplex PCR reads in MiXCR, one entry per CDR3 protein. The sample lists about 48,000 distinct CDR3 sequences, under 75% seen once, with approximately 28% in the top ten. RNA was extracted from bulk tissue without any cell sorting. This non-tumor lung sample came from over 3 cm beyond the tumor edge. Sequencing used distant non-tumor lung tissue. The receptors stem from a woman in her 70s with non-small cell lung cancer.

As concerns this clonotype: Germline is not matched at one junction end, which may reflect a read error. V and J are TRBV20-1 and TRBJ2-3; unclear D gene. The germline gives CDR1 DFQATT, CDR2 SNEGSKA (reference sequence). This CDR3 has 13 amino acids. The CDR3 reads CSARDPDMDRFGF. The CDR3 DNA reads as TGCAGTGCTAGAGACCCTGACATGGACCGCTTTGGCTTT.

This clonotype occurred many times. This rearrangement joins TRBV11-2 to TRBJ2-1, with TRBD1 as a possible D gene (5 bases). CDR3 length: 15 amino acids. V lost 1 base to trimming and J lost 6 bases, with 13 bases between them. In germline, CDR1 is SGHAT, CDR2 FQNNGV. This CDR3 reads CASSLVDWGLNEQFF. The CDR3 DNA is TGTGCCAGCAGCTTAGTCGACTGGGGCCTCAATGAGCAGTTCTTC.

This clonotype has a count of ten or more. The gene calls are TRBV6-1 and TRBJ1-5; possible D gene TRBD1, 5 bases. This CDR3 contains 15 residues. CDR1 MNHNS and CDR2 SASEGT come from the germline V gene. V dropped 6 bases and J dropped 4 bases, with 16 bases sitting between them. DNA of the CDR3: TGTGCCAGCAGCGACATTGGGGCATGGAATCAGCCCCAGCATTTT. Translating gives CASSDIGAWNQPQHF.

This chain uses TRBV29-1 with TRBJ2-7, with TRBD2 matching 11 bases. The V and J ends lost 8 bases and 4 bases, in that order; junction bases with no gene match: 16. The CDR3 sequence is 16 residues long. Germline values: CDR1 SQVTM, CDR2 ANQGSEA. The chain's CDR3 is CSIVLDGSSGRYEQYF. CDR3 DNA sequence: TGCAGCATTGTCCTCGACGGGTCTAGCGGGAGGTACGAGCAGTACTTC.

Details on this clonotype: A clone one base away is much larger, so this may be a read error. The V gene is TRBV6-1, the J gene TRBJ1-5; D remains ambiguous. The CDR3 totals 13 residues. Trimming took off 7 bases at V and 6 bases at J, with 13 bases between the two ends. Germline CDR1 is MNHNS and CDR2 is SASEGT. CDR3 sequence: CASNGGGRQPQHF. CDR3 sequence (DNA): TGTGCCAGCAATGGAGGAGGGCGTCAGCCCCAGCATTTT.

This clonotype was seen only once. No DNA is shown, since the ends of the CDR3 on it are uncertain; the CDR3 is the one TCRdb lists. The chain carries TRBV10-3 and TRBJ1-5. Germline CDR1 reads ENHRY; CDR2 reads SYGVKD. A total of 15 residues make up the CDR3, ends included. The CDR3 is CVTKDWGEGNQPLHF.

Concerning this clonotype: A much bigger clone sits one base away, suggesting this may be a read error. This sequence joins TRBV6-1 and TRBJ2-5; D call uncertain. With 6 bases removed from V and 1 base from J, the gap between germline ends came to 12 bases. The CDR3 contains 14 residues. Germline V CDR1 and CDR2: MNHNS, SASEGT. The CDR3 loop reads CASRRRTAQETQYF. The CDR3 nucleotides are TGTGCCAGCAGACGTAGAACGGCCCAAGAGACCCAGTACTTC.

This clonotype was counted ten times or more. The V gene is TRBV5-1, the J gene TRBJ2-7; D is undetermined. This CDR3 is 13 amino acids long. V dropped 7 bases and J dropped 1 base, with 12 bases sitting between them. Germline-derived CDR1 and CDR2 are SGHRS and YFSETQ. The CDR3 loop is CASQREPSYEQYF. The CDR3 nucleotides read TGCGCCAGCCAGCGAGAACCATCCTACGAGCAGTACTTC.

In the case of this clonotype: At one of its ends the junction is not consistent with the germline gene, which may arise from a read error. The J gene is TRBJ1-1, the V gene TRBV12-3 or TRBV12-4; D is perhaps TRBD1 (5 bases). This CDR3 is built from 14 residues. CDR3 sequence: CASSFGGRTSEALF. The DNA for the CDR3 is TGTGCCAGCAGTTTTGGGGGGAGAACGTCTGAAGCTCTCTTT.

This clonotype was detected a few times. Because the CDR3 is missing its conserved closing phenylalanine or tryptophan, this is likely a read error. The J gene is TRBJ2-7, the V gene TRBV28, with D possibly TRBD1 on 6 matching bases. V lost 0 bases to trimming and J lost 6 bases, with 18 bases between them. This CDR3 is built from 16 residues. Germline CDR1 is MDHEN and CDR2 is SYDVKM. DNA of the CDR3: TGTGCCAGCAGTTTATGCATAGACAGGCCGAGTTGCGAGCAGTACCTC. It specifies CASSLCIDRPSCEQYL.

Concerning this clonotype: Just one base apart from a much larger clone, this may be a read error. J is TRBJ2-3 and V is TRBV12-3 or TRBV12-4; D not certain. V was shortened by 7 bases and J by 6 bases, with 11 bases between the two germline ends. The CDR3 spans 12 residues. The CDR3 here is CASKQRADTQYF. CDR3 in DNA: TGTGCCAGCAAGCAAAGGGCGGATACGCAGTATTTT.

This chain joins TRBV29-1 and TRBJ2-7; D might be TRBD1 (5 bases). Germline CDR1 is SQVTM and CDR2 is ANQGSEA. V was trimmed by 3 bases and J by 4 bases, leaving 19 bases between them. The CDR3 is 15 amino acids. CDR3: CSVDFQGASNYEQYF. As DNA, the CDR3 is TGCAGCGTTGATTTTCAGGGTGCCTCGAATTACGAGCAGTACTTC.

Points on this clonotype: No conserved phenylalanine or tryptophan ends this CDR3, so it is likely a read error. The V and J genes are TRBV11-2 and TRBJ2-7, with D possibly being TRBD2 (5 bases). CDR1 and CDR2 (germline): SGHAT, FQNNGV. The CDR3 totals 14 residues. CDR3 in amino acids: CASGFSSKSDEQYL. The CDR3 DNA is TGTGCCAGCGGCTTTTCTAGCAAGTCCGACGAGCAGTACTTA.

On this clonotype itself: The junction shows a germline mismatch at one end, possibly a read error. The chain joins TRBV4-1 to TRBJ2-3; TRBD1 agrees at 9 bases. This CDR3 spans 18 amino acids. Per germline, CDR1 MGHRA and CDR2 YSYEKL. In nucleotides, the CDR3 is TGCGCCAGCAGCCAAGGCCACCTCCGGGACAGGGTCGTGCATACGCATTATTTT. Protein: CASSQGHLRDRVVHTHYF.

Worth noting for this clonotype: Germline and junction disagree at one end, which may indicate a read error. This chain joins TRBV6-5 and TRBJ2-6; 7 bases align to TRBD1. Germline CDR1 MNHEY, CDR2 SVGAGI. This CDR3 region has 17 residues. The CDR3 bases are TGTACCAGCAGAGCAACAGGGGTTCTGGGTGGGGCCAATGTCCTGACTTTC. This sequence encodes CTSRATGVLGGANVLTF.

This clonotype was seen ten or more times. V and J are TRBV30 and TRBJ1-2; the D is unclear. Germline CDR1 GTSNPN, CDR2 SVGIG (reference sequence). Deletions cut 0 bases from V and 4 bases from J, with 9 bases between. The CDR3 totals 13 residues. The CDR3 loop reads CAWSVGWGYGYTF. The CDR3 region has the DNA TGTGCCTGGAGTGTAGGCTGGGGCTATGGCTACACCTTC.

The V call is TRBV2, the J call TRBJ2-1, with TRBD2 identical over 11 bases. The CDR3 runs to 12 residues. J lost 14 bases, V lost 4 bases, and 4 bases had no gene match. Germline CDR1 reads SNHLY; CDR2 reads FYNNEI. The CDR3 DNA sequence: TGTGCCAGCAGTGTAGCGGGAGGGTGGAAGTTCTTC. It encodes CASSVAGGWKFF.

This clonotype was observed at least ten times. A much larger clone sits a single nucleotide away, making a read error possible. The chain links TRBV29-1 to TRBJ2-7; maybe TRBD2 (6 bases). The germline CDR1 and CDR2 sequences are SQVTM and ANQGSEA. CDR3 size: 13 residues. With 4 bases removed from V and 3 bases from J, the gap between germline ends came to 13 bases. CDR3 amino acids: CSVGLGSHYEQYF. CDR3 coding DNA: TGCAGCGTTGGACTCGGGAGCCACTACGAGCAGTACTTC.

This clonotype was counted a few times. The genes are TRBV20-1 and TRBJ1-5; D is undetermined. Germline CDR1 and CDR2: DFQATT and SNEGSKA (reference sequence). The germline V and J ends were trimmed by 1 base and 6 bases, with 16 bases remaining between them. CDR3 size: 15 residues. As DNA, the CDR3 is TGCAGTGCTAGAGGTGCGGAAGGGTTTGGTCAGCCCCAGCATTTT. This codes for CSARGAEGFGQPQHF.

DNA for the CDR3: TGTGCCAGCAGTTTTGTTAGTGTGCCGTTCTACGGGAATGAGCAGTTCTTC. Translation: CASSFVSVPFYGNEQFF. The rearrangement uses TRBV6-2 or TRBV6-3 and TRBJ2-1, with D hard to call. The CDR3 consists of 17 residues. The germline CDR1 and CDR2 sequences are MNHEY and SVGEGT. V was shortened by 4 bases and J by 7 bases, with 23 bases between the two germline ends.

In regard to this clonotype: At one end the junction does not follow the germline gene, possibly because of a read error. The V and J genes are TRBV13 and TRBJ2-7; D is possibly TRBD1 or TRBD2 (6 bases each). The germline V gene encodes CDR1 PRHDT and CDR2 FYEKMQ (reference sequence). The CDR3 extends over 14 amino acids. CDR3 in amino acids: CASSLEGHDYEQYF. For the CDR3, the DNA is TGTGCCAGCAGCTTGGAGGGACACGACTACGAGCAATACTTC.

A note on this clonotype: Lacking the conserved final phenylalanine or tryptophan, this CDR3 likely reflects a read error. V and J are TRBV20-1 and TRBJ2-7; a possible D gene is TRBD2 (6 bases). V was cut by 8 bases and J by 5 bases, with 16 bases left in between. The CDR3 has 12 amino acids. The germline V gene encodes CDR1 DFQATT and CDR2 SNEGSKA (reference sequence). CDR3 DNA sequence: TGCAGTTTCGGGAGAAGAGAAGACGAGCAGTACTTA. Encoded protein: CSFGRREDEQYL.

This clonotype was picked up many times. The chain is built from TRBV14 and TRBJ2-5; no reliable D call. Trimming removed 4 bases at V and 1 base at J, with 4 bases between. Germline V gene lookup returns CDR1 SGHDN and CDR2 FVKESK. The CDR3 contains 12 residues. DNA of the CDR3: TGTGCCAGCAGCCGCACCCAAGAGACCCAGTACTTC. The encoded protein is CASSRTQETQYF.

This clonotype was seen more than once but under ten times. One end of the junction varies from germline; a read error may be responsible. The chain uses TRBV4-2 and TRBJ1-6; D not certain. The CDR3 loop spans 16 amino acids. Germline CDR1 and CDR2: LGHNA and YNFKEQ. CDR3 region: CASSRGPSRYNSPLHF. In DNA form, the CDR3 reads TGTGCCAGCAGCCGCGGACCGAGCAGATATAATTCGCCCCTCCACTTT.

This clonotype occurred many times. This chain connects TRBV20-1 to TRBJ2-2; TRBD2 aligns across 16 bases. V shed 6 bases and J 0 bases; nucleotides not matched to a gene: 7. The CDR3 extends over 18 amino acids. Germline V gene lookup returns CDR1 DFQATT and CDR2 SNEGSKA (reference sequence). CDR3 DNA sequence: TGCAGTGCCCCGGGGGGACTAGCGGGAGGGACGAACACCGGGGAGCTGTTTTTT. Translated, it gives CSAPGGLAGGTNTGELFF.

The gene calls are TRBV6-1 and TRBJ2-5; 10 bases are shared with TRBD2. Germline-derived CDR1 and CDR2 are MNHNS and SASEGT. V lost 5 bases and J lost 6; bases outside the gene matches: 21. CDR3 size: 19 residues. The CDR3, as DNA: TGTGCCAGCAGTACGCGCCCGCTAGCGGGAGCATTTGATATGAAGACCCAGTACTTC. It specifies CASSTRPLAGAFDMKTQYF.

The genes are TRBV29-1 and TRBJ2-3; TRBD2 matches at 11 bases. V dropped 6 bases and J dropped 2; count of bases not matched to a gene: 7. Germline V gives CDR1 SQVTM, CDR2 ANQGSEA. This CDR3 region has 15 residues. CDR3 protein: CSVLAGALPTDTQYF. CDR3 DNA sequence: TGCAGCGTACTAGCGGGAGCTCTTCCCACAGATACGCAGTATTTT.

V is TRBV20-1 and J is TRBJ2-7; TRBD2 matches at 10 bases. CDR1 is DFQATT and CDR2 is SNEGSKA in the germline V gene (reference sequence). J lost 8 bases, V lost 3 bases, and 16 bases had no gene match. CDR3 length equals 16 residues. The CDR3 protein is CSASSGLADGRDQQYF. CDR3 nucleotide sequence: TGCAGTGCTAGTTCCGGACTAGCGGATGGTAGGGACCAGCAGTACTTC.

Notes on this clonotype: A much larger clone is a single base away; this may be a read error. The rearrangement joins TRBV5-1 to TRBJ2-5; 7 nucleotides match TRBD1. Germline V CDR1 and CDR2: SGHRS, YFSETQ. The CDR3 extends over 16 amino acids. The V segment lost 2 bases and the J segment 5 bases; nucleotides outside the gene matches: 12. In nucleotides, the CDR3 is TGCGCCAGCAGCTTACAGGCGACAGGGAACAGGGAGACCCAGTACTTC. It codes for CASSLQATGNRETQYF.

This clonotype was seen once. An end of the junction differs from the germline gene, which may be a read error. The chain employs TRBV30 and TRBJ1-5, with 12 bases that match TRBD1. CDR3 length: 16 amino acids. CDR1 is GTSNPN, CDR2 SVGIG, per germline (reference sequence). The CDR3 reads CAWSKGGQGAGEPQHF. CDR3 sequence (DNA): TGTGCATGGAGTAAGGGGGGACAGGGGGCAGGTGAGCCCCAGCATTTT.